This T cell receptor (beta chain) was obtained from a study of blood T cells in healthy people across ages. This CDR3 has 16 residues. Germline-derived CDR1 and CDR2 are ENHRY and SYGVKD. Trimming cost V 2 bases and J 8 bases, with 16 bases left between them. A sample-barcoded 5' primer and a J-beta primer mix were used in a second PCR of roughly 7 to 12 cycles. One entry per CDR3 protein, called by TCRdb with MiXCR from the 5' RACE reads. The sample comprises over 600,000 distinct CDR3 sequences, around half of which are singletons, and around 18% rests with the top ten. Sequenced: blood. This chain links TRBV10-3 with TRBJ1-6, with a possible D match to TRBD1 (5 bases). This TCR came from a man older than 75 in good health. The CDR3 is CAISEGQGRGDSPLHF. CDR3 DNA sequence: TGTGCCATCAGTGAGGGGCAGGGACGGGGGGATTCACCCCTCCACTTT.